These 25 T cell receptor beta chains originate from one sample sequenced in a study of T cell changes during pregnancy in multiple sclerosis. Sequenced by immunoSEQ multiplex PCR; TCRdb stores in-frame clones only, minus some. This table has 60,000 or so clones, roughly nine tenths appearing once. The specimen was peripheral blood, collected before pregnancy. The receptors derive from a female donor with multiple sclerosis, enrolled in a pregnancy study.

The rearrangement links TRBV7-3 to TRBJ1-1; no definite D call. The CDR3 consists of 13 residues. Trimming shortened V by 3 bases and J by 5 bases, and 10 bases separated the two germline ends. CDR1 and CDR2 from the germline V gene are SGHTA and FQGTGA. This CDR3 reads CASSLERMTEAFF. The CDR3 coding sequence is TGTGCCAGCAGCTTGGAGAGGATGACTGAAGCTTTCTTT.

The chain joins TRBV14 to TRBJ2-3, with 8 bases lining up with TRBD2. The junction had 0 bases not matched to a gene; V was cut back by 1 base and J by 6 bases. Germline loops: CDR1 SGHDN, CDR2 FVKESK. The CDR3 sequence is 13 residues long. Here the CDR3 reads CASSQGTSDTQYF. CDR3 DNA sequence: TGTGCCAGCAGCCAAGGGACTAGCGATACGCAGTATTTT.

V usage is TRBV30 and J usage is TRBJ2-5; D ambiguous. The V and J ends lost 4 bases and 5 bases respectively, with 17 bases between them. CDR3 length: 14 amino acids. Germline V gene data show CDR1 as GTSNPN and CDR2 as SVGIG (reference sequence). DNA of the CDR3: TGTGCCTGGACCAGTCTGGGTAGGAGTGAGACCCAGTACTTC. Encoded protein: CAWTSLGRSETQYF.

V usage is TRBV7-2 and J usage is TRBJ1-1; D not certain. Germline V gene data show CDR1 as SGHTA and CDR2 as FQGNSA. The CDR3 is 14 residues long. The germline V and J ends were trimmed by 5 bases and 4 bases, with 14 bases remaining between them. The CDR3 protein is CASSLRIGGTEAFF. In DNA, the CDR3 is TGTGCCAGCAGCCTTAGGATTGGCGGCACTGAAGCTTTCTTT.

The chain employs TRBV10-3 and TRBJ2-2, with 7 bases aligning to TRBD1. Germline-derived CDR1 and CDR2 are ENHRY and SYGVKD. CDR3 length: 16 amino acids. With V trimmed by 2 bases and J by 4 bases, 7 bases remained unmatched. In DNA form, the CDR3 reads TGTGCCATCAGTGAGGCGACAGGGTTGGGCACCGGGGAGCTGTTTTTT. Its translation is CAISEATGLGTGELFF.

The chain combines TRBV30 with TRBJ1-6; D ambiguous. The ends were cut back, 8 bases at V and 9 bases at J, with 17 bases in the middle. This CDR3 region has 13 residues. The germline CDR1 and CDR2 sequences are GTSNPN and SVGIG (reference sequence). The CDR3 loop is CARDPSGGSPLHF. In nucleotides, the CDR3 is TGTGCCCGTGACCCTTCGGGAGGTTCACCCCTCCACTTT.

This sequence joins TRBV11-1 and TRBJ2-6; TRBD1 agrees at 12 bases. Trimming cost V 4 bases and J 2 bases; bases outside gene matches: 9. Germline V gives CDR1 SGHAT, CDR2 FQDESV (reference sequence). CDR3 length: 19 residues. CDR3 protein: CASSSGTGGLRPGANVLTF. The CDR3 nucleotides read TGTGCCAGCAGCTCCGGGACAGGGGGCCTCAGACCTGGGGCCAACGTCCTGACTTTC.

V usage is TRBV4-3 and J usage is TRBJ1-3; tentative D call: TRBD1 (6 bases). CDR1 LGHNA and CDR2 YSLEER come from the germline V gene. The CDR3 contains 14 residues. Trimming removed 4 bases at V and 4 bases at J, with 11 bases between. The CDR3 loop is CASSPSTGGNTIYF. As DNA, the CDR3 is TGCGCCAGCAGCCCATCGACAGGAGGAAACACCATATATTTT.

The chain has TRBV2 and TRBJ1-5; D is possibly TRBD1 (6 bases). Deletions cut 8 bases from V and 5 bases from J, with 16 bases between. The germline V gene encodes CDR1 SNHLY and CDR2 FYNNEI. The CDR3 covers 14 residues. CDR3: CASGGHPADQPQHF. The CDR3 region has the DNA TGTGCCAGCGGGGGACACCCGGCGGATCAGCCCCAGCATTTT.

V gene TRBV27 combines with J gene TRBJ1-2; TRBD1 is a possible D gene (5 bases). The length of the CDR3 is 13 residues. The germline CDR1 and CDR2 sequences are MNHEY and SMNVEV (reference sequence). Deletions cut 1 base from V and 6 bases from J, with 9 bases between. CDR3 in DNA: TGTGCCAGCAGTTTATGGCAGGGAAATGGCTACACCTTC. Amino acid sequence: CASSLWQGNGYTF.

This chain uses TRBV2 with TRBJ2-5; D remains unclear. The V end was cut by 8 bases, the J end by 2 bases, with 12 bases between. The CDR3 loop spans 13 amino acids. Germline-derived CDR1 and CDR2 are SNHLY and FYNNEI. CDR3 bases: TGTGCCAGCCTTGGGCCTACACAAGAGACCCAGTACTTC. Encoded protein: CASLGPTQETQYF. Combining the CDR3 with reference TRBV2 and TRBJ2-5 gives the whole variable domain EPEVTQTPSHQVTQMGQEVILRCVPISNHLYFYWYRQILGQKVEFLVSFYNNEISEKSEIFDDQFSVERPDGSNFTLKIRSTKLEDSAMYFCASLGPTQETQYFGPGTRLLVL.

V and J are TRBV6-4 and TRBJ1-2; D gene unclear. Per the germline V gene, CDR1 is MRHNA and CDR2 is SNTAGT. V lost 0 bases and J lost 7, with 9 bases in between. The CDR3 totals 13 residues. As DNA, the CDR3 is TGTGCCAGCAGTGACTCGCGCGTTGGTGGCTACACCTTC. Protein product: CASSDSRVGGYTF.

The CDR3 DNA reads TGTGCCAGCAGTCCGCAAAGACAGGACTTAACCTACGAGCAGTACTTC. This gives the protein CASSPQRQDLTYEQYF. The chain links TRBV27 to TRBJ2-7; possibly TRBD1 for D (6 bases). The V gene's germline CDR1 is MNHEY and CDR2 SMNVEV (reference sequence). The CDR3 consists of 16 residues. V was clipped by 5 bases and J by 2 bases, with 19 bases between them.

J is TRBJ2-5 and V is TRBV9, with 14 bases matching TRBD2. The CDR3 consists of 16 residues. Germline CDR1 and CDR2: SGDLS and YYNGEE. Unmatched junction bases numbered 5, after V lost 3 bases and J lost 4 bases. The CDR3 region has the DNA TGTGCCAGCAGCGATGGACTAGCGGGGGGCCGAGAGACCCAGTACTTC. It encodes CASSDGLAGGRETQYF.

The chain couples TRBV18 to TRBJ2-5; possible D gene TRBD2, 7 bases. CDR3 length equals 14 residues. In germline, CDR1 is KGHSH, CDR2 LQKENI. V lost 0 bases and J lost 7, with 12 bases in between. The CDR3 bases are TGTGCCAGCTCACCACCGAACAGGGAGGGGACCCAGTACTTC. Its protein is CASSPPNREGTQYF.

The chain carries TRBV13 and TRBJ1-1, with D possibly being TRBD1 (6 bases). V was clipped by 7 bases and J by 2 bases, with 14 bases between them. Germline-derived CDR1 and CDR2 are PRHDT and FYEKMQ (reference sequence). CDR3 length: 14 residues. The CDR3 loop reads CASKRGQINTEAFF. The CDR3 DNA follows: TGTGCCAGCAAAAGAGGACAGATTAACACTGAAGCTTTCTTT.

The chain carries TRBV27 and TRBJ2-3, with 7 bases lining up with TRBD1. Germline loops: CDR1 MNHEY, CDR2 SMNVEV (reference sequence). CDR3 length: 16 residues. V lost 4 bases, J lost 1 base, and 8 bases stayed unmatched. This CDR3 is CASSSRQGMGTDTQYF. CDR3 nucleotide sequence: TGTGCCAGCAGTTCACGACAGGGAATGGGCACAGATACGCAGTATTTT.

The V and J genes are TRBV6-4 and TRBJ2-3; 7 bases are shared with TRBD1. This CDR3 has 15 residues. Germline CDR1 reads MRHNA; CDR2 reads SNTAGT. V lost 6 bases, J lost 2 bases, and 8 bases stayed unmatched. DNA of the CDR3: TGTGCCAGCAGCCGGGACAGCAAAGACACAGATACGCAGTATTTT. It yields the protein CASSRDSKDTDTQYF.

V gene TRBV28 combines with J gene TRBJ1-2, with a tentative D call TRBD1 (5 bases). The CDR3 is 12 residues long. Trimming left V 4 bases short and J 8 bases short, with 11 bases between. Germline CDR1 MDHEN, CDR2 SYDVKM. The CDR3 loop reads CASSSGAGGYTF. Written as DNA, the CDR3 is TGTGCCAGCAGTTCCGGGGCGGGAGGCTACACCTTC.

This clone was observed a single time. This rearrangement joins TRBV11-2 to TRBJ2-3, with 10 bases that match TRBD2. The germline CDR1 and CDR2 sequences are SGHAT and FQNNGV. V dropped 2 bases and J dropped 0; count of bases not matched to a gene: 11. CDR3 size: 19 residues. DNA of the CDR3: TGTGCCAGCAGCTTAAGGCTAGCGGGGGAATTGTCTAGCACAGATACGCAGTATTTT. Residues: CASSLRLAGELSSTDTQYF.

The gene calls are TRBV2 and TRBJ2-1; D ambiguous. Germline CDR1 SNHLY, CDR2 FYNNEI. V gave up 7 bases and J gave up 6 bases, with 16 bases separating them. The CDR3 contains 14 residues. The CDR3 sequence is CASTPSGRRNEQFF. In DNA, the CDR3 is TGTGCCAGCACTCCGTCAGGTCGGCGCAATGAGCAGTTCTTC.

J is TRBJ2-5 and V is TRBV18; 8 nucleotides agree with TRBD1. This CDR3 comprises 15 residues. The ends lost 2 bases at V and 1 base at J; junction bases unmatched: 3. Germline lookup yields CDR1 KGHSH and CDR2 LQKENI. The CDR3 region is CASSPGTGGQETQYF. CDR3 nucleotide sequence: TGTGCCAGCTCACCAGGGACAGGCGGCCAAGAGACCCAGTACTTC.

The CDR3, as DNA: TGCAGCGTTGAAACGATGGGACAGGGGGAAGCTTTCTTT. Translation: CSVETMGQGEAFF. The rearrangement links TRBV29-1 to TRBJ1-1, with 10 nucleotides matching TRBD1. The trim removed 2 bases at V and 8 bases at J, leaving 5 bases unmatched. The CDR3 is made up of 13 amino acids. CDR1 SQVTM and CDR2 ANQGSEA come from the germline V gene.

The genes are TRBV27 and TRBJ1-3; D gene uncertain. V was shortened by 2 bases and J by 0 bases, with 8 bases between the two germline ends. Germline assignment: CDR1 MNHEY and CDR2 SMNVEV (reference sequence). There are 15 residues in the CDR3. Written as DNA, the CDR3 is TGTGCCAGCAGTTTAAGTTCTAGCTCTGGAAACACCATATATTTT. Translation gives CASSLSSSSGNTIYF.

This clone was observed a single time. The chain employs TRBV5-1 and TRBJ2-6; D remains ambiguous. V was trimmed by 1 base and J by 0 bases, leaving 11 bases between them. This CDR3 has 17 amino acids. CDR1 SGHRS and CDR2 YFSETQ come from the germline V gene. The CDR3 is CASSLTDLLSGANVLTF. CDR3 nucleotide sequence: TGCGCCAGCAGCTTGACAGACCTCCTCTCTGGGGCCAACGTCCTGACTTTC. Combining the CDR3 with reference TRBV5-1 and TRBJ2-6 gives the whole variable domain KAGVTQTPRYLIKTRGQQVTLSCSPISGHRSVSWYQQTPGQGLQFLFEYFSETQRNKGNFPGRFSGRQFSNSRSEMNVSTLELGDSALYLCASSLTDLLSGANVLTFGAGSRLTVL.